Listed below are T cell receptor beta chains from one sample, sequenced in a study of cytomegalovirus exposure and HLA in healthy donors. Generated by immunoSEQ multiplex PCR, the TCRdb table keeps only in-frame clones and is missing some. The repertoire holds roughly 150,000 clones, with 81% as singletons. The sequenced material came from PBMCs. The receptors stem from a man in his forties or fifties in good health and CMV-seropositive. CDR3s include the opening cysteine and the closing phenylalanine or tryptophan.

v_call,cdr3_aa
TRBV11-3,CASKAGISGTDTQYF
TRBV18,CASSPRTVGNTIYF
TRBV18,CASSMGQDGYTF
TRBV7-9,CASSLAGQGGEAFF
TRBV30,CAWSPLSGTPRREQYF
TRBV30,CAWSVLIGTDNYGYTF
TRBV6-5,CASSYAGGPSSEQYF
TRBV7-8,CASSLDRDDEQYF
TRBV6-4,CASSAGLGSPLHF
TRBV28,CASSLPSGRAVDTQYF
TRBV28,CASSLRAGGPRGEQYF
TRBV19,CASSISGSNRGLFF
TRBV4-1,CASSQARANTEAFF
TRBV5-1,CASSTGQTNSYEQYF
TRBV7-7,CASSLGLAGGHDEQFF
TRBV6-5,CASSYWGDLTYEQYF
TRBV7-6,CASSSRDRRPMNTEAFF
TRBV9,CASSEGDRETQYF
TRBV28,CASSPSGTGASYEQYF
TRBV4-1,CASSPQPLAAEETQYF
TRBV5-5,CASSLWARDTGELFF
TRBV25-1,CASSGGLHRGEKLFF
TRBV4-2,CASSHKRGGEYGYTF
TRBV6-1,CASSKTGFNEKLFF
TRBV9,CASSSPRTSRTDTQYF
TRBV5-1,CASSVRGNTEAFF
TRBV2,CASSPTSGYTDTQYF
TRBV28,CASSHAGRGTYEQYF
TRBV29-1,CSVEDLSTVGEETQYF
TRBV4-3,CASSQGSSGATDTQYF
TRBV27,CASTGQGAGGYTF
TRBV6-5,CASSYGTGGTDTQYF
TRBV5-4,CASSSPTATDTQYF
TRBV7-2,CASSLARYEQYF
TRBV5-1,CASSLDMAYNEQFF
TRBV30,CAWSMGANTEAFF
TRBV4-2,CASSQDRYETQYF
TRBV30,CAWSVTSLNTEAFF
TRBV2,CASSESANTGELFF
TRBV5-1,CASSSSGGKADTQYF
TRBV28,CASSFPTVTDTQYF
TRBV7-3,CASSAGQVGELFF
TRBV2,CASSGIGARAEAFF
TRBV9,CASSVGGLAVKETQYF
TRBV6-6,CASSISGGAAKNIQYF
TRBV7-9,CASSRQGTDSPLHF
TRBV27,CASSSRGLAGAGGTQYF
TRBV6-6,CASSYGQGGRQPQHF
TRBV5-1,CASSLARVGEETQYF
TRBV6-6,CASSYLLDPPEAEAFF
TRBV19,CASKGRRGTSEAGELFF
TRBV30,CAWSPTGDQPQHF
TRBV7-9,CASSLVETGVFTEAFF
TRBV14,CASSRGGRGRTEAFF
TRBV5-6,CASSQRVLSNQPQHF